The clone carrying this T cell receptor (beta chain) was found a few times. The antigen remains undetermined. For TCR beta, libraries came from quantitative 5'-RACE with molecular barcodes. TCRdb reprocessed the 5' RACE reads via MiXCR and lists one record per CDR3 protein. The data show around 480,000 distinct CDR3 sequences, roughly 18% seen once. This entry is derived from a study of CD8 T cells in ankylosing spondylitis. Germline V gives CDR1 SGHRS, CDR2 YFSETQ. Trimming stripped 4 bases from V and 10 bases from J, with 14 bases between. The CDR3 totals 12 residues. Study-wide findings and caveats: Before this, some motif variants had been reported in reactive arthritis synovial fluid and blood. One TCR beta motif, made up of 7 or 8 highly homologous variants, appeared characteristic of ankylosing spondylitis blood. The authors found the disease-linked clones to be CD8+ and relatively rare in peripheral blood.

The source of this sequence is a male donor with ankylosing spondylitis. J is TRBJ1-1 and V is TRBV5-1; no reliable D call. What was sequenced was blood, either unsorted or a sorted T cell fraction (not recorded which). CDR3 sequence reads: CASSLNQDRAFF. As DNA, the CDR3 is TGCGCCAGCAGCCTAAATCAAGACCGAGCTTTCTTT.